The present entry profiles one TCR beta chain with its context. Its antigen has not been determined. Possible read error: a much larger clone is one base away. The sample comes from a study of blood T cells in healthy people across ages (dated by TCRdb to about 2015). At the level of the whole study: In model experiments, roughly one uniquely barcoded TCR beta cDNA molecule per two T cells was captured by template switching. The study measured age-related changes in TCR beta repertoire diversity using deep sequencing normalized with unique cDNA molecular identifiers. The donors were divided into four age groups: young (average around 17 years), middle-aged (about 39), aged (around 67) and long-lived (roughly 88). Donors of different ages were randomly distributed across sequencing lanes to avoid experimental bias. The study analyzed two additional independent replicas of 1 million unique cDNA reads from the same blood draw for two donors, one aged 18 to 30 and one aged 80 or older. The full study reports these points: Because the CMV infection status of the donors was unknown, age-related changes in expanded clonotypes may potentially have been confounded. Observed TCR beta diversity per million T cells fell roughly linearly with age, and a significant reduction was already apparent by age about 43. Conclusive comparison of naive and antigen-experienced compartments was prevented by the profiling of bulk unsorted PBMCs. The long-lived group showed more naive CD4+ T cells, fewer expanded clones and increased TCR diversity than the aged group, suggesting age selection. The percentage of naive T cells measured by flow cytometry correlated strongly with observed TCR beta diversity. Estimates of total diversity based on one million sequenced T cells were considered lower bounds and underestimates.

The roughly 42 donors, aged 6 to 90 years, were systemically healthy Caucasian individuals from Russia. Ten milliliters of peripheral blood were drawn from each donor into EDTA-treated Vacutainer tubes. PBMCs were isolated by Ficoll-Paque density-gradient centrifugation, with at least 7 million obtained per sample. Trizol reagent was used to extract total RNA from PBMCs, with at least 6 micrograms per sample. For every donor, an aliquot of PBMCs went through flow cytometry to measure the percentages of naive CD45RAhigh/CD27high T cells. Library generation was performed with 5' RACE. The sequencing machine was an Illumina HiSeq 2500. A second PCR of 7 to 11 cycles was run with a J-beta primer mix and a sample-barcoded 5' primer. Each TCR beta cDNA molecule received a unique molecular identifier from a template-switch 5' adaptor carrying 12 random nucleotides. Each sample yielded at least 2.5 million CDR3-containing paired-end reads. First-strand cDNA synthesis was performed from all RNA using the Mint cDNA synthesis kit, with priming by a TRBC-specific oligonucleotide. Following uracil-DNA glycosylase treatment, a first 18-cycle PCR with universal primers M1SS and BC2_uni_R was performed on all cDNA. Turning to the authors' computational methods: Each sample was normalized by randomly selecting 1 million high-quality reads, each carrying a distinct molecular identifier. Instead of being binned into consensus sequences, reads with shared molecular identifiers were discarded. MiTCR, set to a Q25 quality threshold and the strictest error-elimination algorithm, was used for CDR3 identification, clonotype clustering and error correction. A nonparametric unseen species model with Euler transformation was used to estimate a lower bound on total TCR beta diversity. TCRdb reran the public reads through fastp at Q25 and MiXCR, keeping productive beta chains. Duplicate CDR3 protein sequences are folded into a single record with the most common DNA and genes. Clone size and V and J calls follow TCRdb, not the original study. This sample lists about 680,000 distinct CDR3 sequences; approximately 49% were detected once. The ten largest make up roughly a third of the sample.

From the cysteine through the phenylalanine, the CDR3 covers 15 amino acids. The kept DNA is CDR3 alone, 45 bases in frame from the first base. Looking up the germline V gene yields CDR1 LGHNA and CDR2 YNFKEQ. V is trimmed back by 2 bases and J by 7 bases, and the junction contains 9 bases that no gene match accounts for. The chain uses TRBV4-2 and TRBJ2-7; 9 bases in the junction line up with TRBD1. Specimen: blood. The receptor's source is a woman aged 60 to 75 in good health. The nucleotide sequence reads TGTGCCAGCAGCCAACTACAGGGGGCGCTTAATGAGCAGTACTTC. The encoded protein is CASSQLQGALNEQYF.